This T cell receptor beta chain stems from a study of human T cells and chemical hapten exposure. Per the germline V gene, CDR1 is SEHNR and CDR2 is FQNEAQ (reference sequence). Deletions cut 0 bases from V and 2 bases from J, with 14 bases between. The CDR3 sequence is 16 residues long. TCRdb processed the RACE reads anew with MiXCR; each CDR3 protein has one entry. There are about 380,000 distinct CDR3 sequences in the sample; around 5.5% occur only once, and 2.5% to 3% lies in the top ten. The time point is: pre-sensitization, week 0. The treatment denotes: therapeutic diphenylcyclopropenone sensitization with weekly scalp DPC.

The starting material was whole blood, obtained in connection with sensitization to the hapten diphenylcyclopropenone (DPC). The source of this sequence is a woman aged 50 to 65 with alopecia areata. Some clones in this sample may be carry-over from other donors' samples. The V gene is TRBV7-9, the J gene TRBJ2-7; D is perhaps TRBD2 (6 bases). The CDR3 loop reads CASSLALGSGAYEQYF. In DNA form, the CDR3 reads TGTGCCAGCAGCTTAGCGTTGGGTAGCGGAGCCTACGAGCAGTACTTC.